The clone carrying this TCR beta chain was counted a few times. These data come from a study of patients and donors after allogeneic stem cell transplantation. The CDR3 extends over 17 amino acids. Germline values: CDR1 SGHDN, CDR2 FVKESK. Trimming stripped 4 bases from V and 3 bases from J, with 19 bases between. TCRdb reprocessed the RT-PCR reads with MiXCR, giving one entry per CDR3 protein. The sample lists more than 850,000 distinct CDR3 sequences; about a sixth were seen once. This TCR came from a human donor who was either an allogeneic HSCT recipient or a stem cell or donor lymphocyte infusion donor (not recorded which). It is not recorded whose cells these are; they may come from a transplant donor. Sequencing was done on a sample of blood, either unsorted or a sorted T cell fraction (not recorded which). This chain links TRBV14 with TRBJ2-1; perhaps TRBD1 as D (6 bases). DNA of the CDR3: TGTGCCAGCAGCCCTAGAGCAGGGGCGAGGCGCTACAATGAGCAGTTCTTC. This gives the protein CASSPRAGARRYNEQFF.